What follows are 10 T cell receptor beta chains derived from one specimen sequenced in a study of OX40 agonist ivuxolimab in advanced cancers. Measured with immunoSEQ multiplex PCR; TCRdb has only the in-frame clones, and not every one. The data hold around 50,000 clones, with approximately 83% observed a single time. The sequencing used CD4+ or CD8+ T cells sorted from blood, collected in a trial of the OX40 agonist ivuxolimab. All receptors derive from an adult with an advanced solid tumor such as melanoma, head and neck, liver or kidney cancer.

This clone was counted a few times. This sequence joins TRBV7-7 and TRBJ1-1; 7 bases are a match to TRBD1. The V and J ends lost 5 bases and 4 bases, in that order; junction bases with no gene match: 4. The germline V gene encodes CDR1 SSHAT and CDR2 FNYEAQ (reference sequence). The CDR3 runs 13 residues. The CDR3 DNA follows: TGTGCCAGCAGCACAGGGGTTGGCACTGAAGCTTTCTTT. Translated: CASSTGVGTEAFF.

The CDR3 DNA follows: TGTGCCAGCAGCCCGCCCGTCCGGCTAGCGGGGAAAGGCAATGAGCAGTTCTTC. As protein: CASSPPVRLAGKGNEQFF. V gene TRBV7-3 combines with J gene TRBJ2-1; 9 bases align to TRBD2. Germline assignment: CDR1 SGHTA and CDR2 FQGTGA. The CDR3 loop spans 18 amino acids. V lost 5 bases and J lost 6; bases outside the gene matches: 17.

This clone was recorded only once. CDR3 nucleotide sequence: TGTGCCAGCAGCCGAGGGGGTGCGGGAGAGGGGTACGAGCAGTACTTC. Protein product: CASSRGGAGEGYEQYF. This rearrangement joins TRBV7-6 to TRBJ2-7; D may be TRBD2 (7 bases). The CDR3 is 16 residues long. Germline CDR1 SGHVS, CDR2 FNYEAQ. V gave up 5 bases and J gave up 4 bases, with 21 bases separating them.

The V and J genes are TRBV28 and TRBJ1-4, with a tentative D call TRBD1 (5 bases). Trimming cost V 7 bases and J 2 bases, with 11 bases left between them. CDR1 and CDR2 (germline): MDHEN, SYDVKM. The CDR3 spans 14 residues. Written as DNA, the CDR3 is TGTGCCAGCAAGGGGACGGGTACTAATGAAAAACTGTTTTTT. Residues: CASKGTGTNEKLFF.

The chain links TRBV18 to TRBJ2-5, with TRBD1 matching over 7 bases. The J call is in doubt because the DNA end fits TRBJ2-7 better. There are 12 residues in the CDR3. Germline assignment: CDR1 KGHSH and CDR2 LQKENI. The CDR3 reads CASSSQGYEQYF. Here the CDR3 DNA reads TGTGCCAGCTCATCACAGGGGTACGAGCAGTACTTC.

The V and J genes are TRBV4-2 and TRBJ2-3; D is perhaps TRBD1 (8 bases). The germline V gene encodes CDR1 LGHNA and CDR2 YNFKEQ. V was clipped by 0 bases and J by 2 bases, with 15 bases between them. The CDR3 spans 17 residues. In DNA, the CDR3 is TGTGCCAGCAGCCAAGAGATACAGGGGGGGTCCACAGATACGCAGTATTTT. It is translated as CASSQEIQGGSTDTQYF.

The chain combines TRBV27 with TRBJ2-7, with 7 positions matching TRBD2. The junction had 3 bases not matched to a gene; V was cut back by 0 bases and J by 1 base. The germline CDR1 and CDR2 sequences are MNHEY and SMNVEV (reference sequence). The CDR3 sequence is 15 residues long. The chain's CDR3 is CASSLSTGGSYEQYF. The CDR3 coding sequence is TGTGCCAGCAGTTTATCGACGGGAGGTTCCTACGAGCAGTACTTC.

V gene TRBV2 combines with J gene TRBJ1-5; D uncertain. Germline CDR1 reads SNHLY; CDR2 reads FYNNEI. V lost 7 bases to trimming and J lost 2 bases, with 12 bases between them. The CDR3 is 14 residues long. For the CDR3, the DNA is TGTGCCAGCAAGATCGCAGCAGGCAATCAGCCCCAGCATTTT. Its protein is CASKIAAGNQPQHF.

The gene calls are TRBV2 and TRBJ2-1; 11 bases are shared with TRBD2. V shed 6 bases and J 0 bases; nucleotides not matched to a gene: 7. The CDR3 runs 17 residues. Germline V CDR1 and CDR2: SNHLY, FYNNEI. CDR3 nucleotide sequence: TGTGCCAGCAGGACCCCGGGACTAGCGGACTCCTACAATGAGCAGTTCTTC. Protein: CASRTPGLADSYNEQFF. Supplemented by reference TRBV2 and TRBJ2-1, the full variable domain reads EPEVTQTPSHQVTQMGQEVILRCVPISNHLYFYWYRQILGQKVEFLVSFYNNEISEKSEIFDDQFSVERPDGSNFTLKIRSTKLEDSAMYFCASRTPGLADSYNEQFFGPGTRLTVL.

Only one count was recorded for this clone. V and J are TRBV5-6 and TRBJ2-2; 7 bases are shared with TRBD2. There are 15 residues in the CDR3. The V and J ends lost 6 bases and 3 bases, in that order; junction bases with no gene match: 8. In germline, CDR1 is SGHDT, CDR2 YYEEEE. As DNA, the CDR3 is TGTGCCAGCACCTTAGCGGGCCCTTACACCGGGGAGCTGTTTTTT. Translating gives CASTLAGPYTGELFF.